The clone carrying this T cell receptor beta chain was observed a handful of times. This sample was taken from a study of T cells after yellow fever vaccination. Across the study: Fractions low in cell number were prepared with SMART-Seq v4 Ultra Low Input.

Each CDR3 protein is one row after TCRdb ran MiXCR on the 5' RACE reads. The repertoire includes about 350,000 distinct CDR3 sequences, 8% to 9.5% of them detected once, and approximately 16% sits in the top ten. CDR3 length: 11 residues. V dropped 3 bases and J dropped 7 bases, with 3 bases sitting between them. The chain combines TRBV12-3 or TRBV12-4 with TRBJ1-4; D is unresolved. Sequenced here: PBMCs, sampled about 41 days after the first yellow fever vaccination. The clonotype comes from a man between 18 and 35 years old who received the YFV17D yellow fever vaccine. CDR3 sequence: CASSFFEKLFF. CDR3 bases: TGTGCCAGCAGTTTTTTTGAAAAACTGTTTTTT.